This T cell receptor (beta chain) was sequenced in a study of CD8+CD57+ T cells in acquired aplastic anemia. Study at large: Mean DNA quantity obtained from sorted CD4+ and CD8+ cells was about 3 ug.

All patients picked for sequencing had shown, by flow cytometry, an expansion of CD8+CD57+ cells. The patients, all of them, had severe acquired aplastic anemia. The blood sampling took place in patients who had so far received no therapy. Looked up from germline, CDR1 is KGHDR and CDR2 is SFDVKD. The CDR3 runs 14 residues. The V end was cut by 2 bases, the J end by 5 bases, with 11 bases between. For CDR3 and TCR beta VDJ profiling, genomic DNA was the template used. TCRdb re-analysed the reads in MiXCR, keeping a single row per CDR3 protein. The data show some 170,000 distinct CDR3 sequences, about three fifths seen once.

The sequencing sample was made of sorted CD4+, CD8+, or CD8+CD57+ T cells (not recorded which) from PBMCs. The chain links TRBV24-1 to TRBJ1-2, with TRBD1 as a possible D gene (5 bases). This clonotype originated in a human donor with aplastic anemia. The CDR3 nucleotides read TGTGCCACCAGTGATTCCGGGACGGCTTATGGCTACACCTTC. It translates to CATSDSGTAYGYTF.